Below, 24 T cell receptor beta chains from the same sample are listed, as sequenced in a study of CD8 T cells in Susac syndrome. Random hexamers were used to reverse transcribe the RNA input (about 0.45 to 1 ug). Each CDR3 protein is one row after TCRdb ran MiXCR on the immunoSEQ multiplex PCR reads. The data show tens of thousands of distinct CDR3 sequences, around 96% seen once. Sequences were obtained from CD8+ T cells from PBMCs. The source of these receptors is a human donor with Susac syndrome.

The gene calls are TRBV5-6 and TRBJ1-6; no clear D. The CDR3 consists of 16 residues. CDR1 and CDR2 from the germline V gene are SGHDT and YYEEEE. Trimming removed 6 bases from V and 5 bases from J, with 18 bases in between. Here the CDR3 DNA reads TGTGCCAGCACCCGACGGGTTTCTTCGGATAATTCACCCCTCCACTTT. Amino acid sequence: CASTRRVSSDNSPLHF.

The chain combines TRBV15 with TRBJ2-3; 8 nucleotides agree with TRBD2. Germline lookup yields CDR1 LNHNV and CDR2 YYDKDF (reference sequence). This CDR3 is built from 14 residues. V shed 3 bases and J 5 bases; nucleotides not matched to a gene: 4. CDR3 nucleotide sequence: TGTGCCACCAGCAGCAGCGGGGGTGGAGATACGCAGTATTTT. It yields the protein CATSSSGGGDTQYF.

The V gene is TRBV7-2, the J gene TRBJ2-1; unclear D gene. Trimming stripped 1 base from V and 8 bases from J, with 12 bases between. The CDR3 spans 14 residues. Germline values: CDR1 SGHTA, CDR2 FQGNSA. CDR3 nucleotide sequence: TGTGCCAGCAGCTTAGTATCCGGGTCCGATGAGCAGTTCTTC. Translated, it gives CASSLVSGSDEQFF.

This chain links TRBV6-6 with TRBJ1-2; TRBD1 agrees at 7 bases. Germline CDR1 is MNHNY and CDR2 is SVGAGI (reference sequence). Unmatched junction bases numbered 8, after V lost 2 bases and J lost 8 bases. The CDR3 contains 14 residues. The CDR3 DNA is TGTGCCAGCAGTTACCCTGACAGGGATGGAGGCTACACCTTC. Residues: CASSYPDRDGGYTF.

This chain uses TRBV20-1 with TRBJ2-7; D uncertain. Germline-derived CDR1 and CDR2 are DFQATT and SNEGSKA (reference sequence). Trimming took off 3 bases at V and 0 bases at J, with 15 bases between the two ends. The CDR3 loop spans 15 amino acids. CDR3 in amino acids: CSASKPTAASYEQYF. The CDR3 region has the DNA TGCAGTGCTAGCAAACCGACCGCCGCCTCCTACGAGCAGTACTTC.

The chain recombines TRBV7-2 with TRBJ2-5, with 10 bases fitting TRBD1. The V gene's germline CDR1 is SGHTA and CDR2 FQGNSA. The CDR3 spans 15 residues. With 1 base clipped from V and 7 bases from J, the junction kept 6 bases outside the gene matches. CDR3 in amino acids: CASSLVGTGAGTQYF. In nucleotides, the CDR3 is TGTGCCAGCAGCTTAGTAGGGACAGGGGCCGGGACCCAGTACTTC.

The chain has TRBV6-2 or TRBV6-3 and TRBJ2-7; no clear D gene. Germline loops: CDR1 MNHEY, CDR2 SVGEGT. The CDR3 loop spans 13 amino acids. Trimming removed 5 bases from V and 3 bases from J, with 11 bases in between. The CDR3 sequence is CASSLGRGYEQYF. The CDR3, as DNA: TGTGCCAGCAGTCTCGGACGCGGCTACGAGCAGTACTTC.

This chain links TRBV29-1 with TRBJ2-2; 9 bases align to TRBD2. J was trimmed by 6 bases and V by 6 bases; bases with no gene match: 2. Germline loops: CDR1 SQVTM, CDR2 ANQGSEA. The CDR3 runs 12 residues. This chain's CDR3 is CSVLAGPGELFF. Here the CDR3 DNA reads TGCAGCGTGCTAGCGGGACCCGGGGAGCTGTTTTTT.

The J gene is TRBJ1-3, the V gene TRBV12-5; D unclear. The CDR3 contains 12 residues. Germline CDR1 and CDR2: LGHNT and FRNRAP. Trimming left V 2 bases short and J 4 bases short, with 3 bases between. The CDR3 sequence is CASGLTGNTIYF. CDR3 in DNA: TGTGCTAGTGGTTTGACCGGAAACACCATATATTTT.

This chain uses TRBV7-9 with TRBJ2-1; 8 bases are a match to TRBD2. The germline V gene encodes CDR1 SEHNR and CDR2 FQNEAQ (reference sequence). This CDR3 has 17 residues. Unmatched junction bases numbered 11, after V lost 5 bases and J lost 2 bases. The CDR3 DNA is TGTGCCAGCAGCCCCTACAGCGGGGGTAGGGCCTACAATGAGCAGTTCTTC. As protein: CASSPYSGGRAYNEQFF.

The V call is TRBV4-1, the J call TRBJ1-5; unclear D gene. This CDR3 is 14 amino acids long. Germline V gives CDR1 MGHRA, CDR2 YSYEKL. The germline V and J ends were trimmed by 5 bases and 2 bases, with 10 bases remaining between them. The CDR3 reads CASSYRIGNQPQHF. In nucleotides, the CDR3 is TGCGCCAGCAGCTACCGGATCGGCAATCAGCCCCAGCATTTT.

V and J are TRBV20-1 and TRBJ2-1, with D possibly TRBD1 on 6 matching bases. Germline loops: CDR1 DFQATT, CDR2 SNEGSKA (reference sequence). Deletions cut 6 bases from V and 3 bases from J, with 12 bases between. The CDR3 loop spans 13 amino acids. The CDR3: CSAPGQLYNEQFF. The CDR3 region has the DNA TGCAGTGCCCCGGGACAACTCTACAATGAGCAGTTCTTC.

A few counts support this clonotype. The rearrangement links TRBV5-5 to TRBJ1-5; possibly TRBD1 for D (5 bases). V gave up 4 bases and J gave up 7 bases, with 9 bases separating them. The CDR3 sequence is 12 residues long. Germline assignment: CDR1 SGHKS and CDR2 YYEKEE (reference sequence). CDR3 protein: CASSAGDQPQHF. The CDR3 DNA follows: TGTGCCAGCAGCGCCGGGGACCAGCCCCAGCATTTT. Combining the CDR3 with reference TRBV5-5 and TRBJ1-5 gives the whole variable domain DAGVTQSPTHLIKTRGQQVTLRCSPISGHKSVSWYQQVLGQGPQFIFQYYEKEERGRGNFPDRFSARQFPNYSSELNVNALLLGDSALYLCASSAGDQPQHFGDGTRLSIL.

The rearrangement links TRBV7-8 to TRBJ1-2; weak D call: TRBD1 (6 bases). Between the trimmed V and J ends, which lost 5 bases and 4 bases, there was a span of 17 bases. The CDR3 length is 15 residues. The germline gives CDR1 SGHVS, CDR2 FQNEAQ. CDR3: CASSTTGTNSYGYTF. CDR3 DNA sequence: TGTGCCAGCAGCACAACAGGGACTAACAGCTATGGCTACACCTTC.

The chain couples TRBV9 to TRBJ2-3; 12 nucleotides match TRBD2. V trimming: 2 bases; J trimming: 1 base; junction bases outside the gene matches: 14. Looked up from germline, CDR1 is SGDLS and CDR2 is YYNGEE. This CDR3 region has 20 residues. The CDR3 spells CASSVGAGQGTSGRTDTQYF. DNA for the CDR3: TGTGCCAGCAGCGTCGGAGCGGGACAGGGGACTAGCGGGCGCACAGATACGCAGTATTTT.

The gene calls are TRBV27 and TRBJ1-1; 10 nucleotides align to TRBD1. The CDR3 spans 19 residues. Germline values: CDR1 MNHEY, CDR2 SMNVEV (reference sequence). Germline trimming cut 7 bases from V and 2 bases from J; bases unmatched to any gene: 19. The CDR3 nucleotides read TGTGCCAGCAAACCAAATCGCGGGACGGAGACAGGGGGCAACACTGAAGCTTTCTTT. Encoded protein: CASKPNRGTETGGNTEAFF.

The CDR3 DNA sequence: TGTGCCAGCAGCCCGAACGGACAGGGGAAAAATCAGCCCCAGCATTTT. It codes for CASSPNGQGKNQPQHF. This chain connects TRBV3-1 to TRBJ1-5; 9 nucleotides agree with TRBD1. Germline trimming cut 4 bases from V and 4 bases from J; bases unmatched to any gene: 8. The CDR3 consists of 16 residues. Germline CDR1 reads LGHDT; CDR2 reads YNNKEL (reference sequence).

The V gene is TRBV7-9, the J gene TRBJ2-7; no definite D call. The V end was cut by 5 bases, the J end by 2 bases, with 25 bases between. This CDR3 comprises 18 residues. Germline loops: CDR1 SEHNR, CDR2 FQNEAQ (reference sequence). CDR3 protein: CASSEKSVGGEHPYEQYF. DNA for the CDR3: TGTGCCAGCAGCGAAAAAAGTGTTGGTGGGGAACATCCCTACGAGCAGTACTTC.

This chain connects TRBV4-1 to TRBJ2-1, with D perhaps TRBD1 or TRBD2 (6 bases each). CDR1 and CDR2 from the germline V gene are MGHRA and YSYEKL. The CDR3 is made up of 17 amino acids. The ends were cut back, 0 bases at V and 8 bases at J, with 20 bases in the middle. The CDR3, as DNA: TGCGCCAGCAGCCAAGACCCCCCCTCGGGGGCCGGGGATGAGCAGTTCTTC. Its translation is CASSQDPPSGAGDEQFF.

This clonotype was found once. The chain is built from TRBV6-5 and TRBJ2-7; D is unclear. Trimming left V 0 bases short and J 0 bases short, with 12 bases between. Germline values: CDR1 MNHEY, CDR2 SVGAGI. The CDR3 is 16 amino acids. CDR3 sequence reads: CASSYSRYSGSYEQYF. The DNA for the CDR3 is TGTGCCAGCAGTTACTCCCGCTATTCCGGCTCCTACGAGCAGTACTTC.

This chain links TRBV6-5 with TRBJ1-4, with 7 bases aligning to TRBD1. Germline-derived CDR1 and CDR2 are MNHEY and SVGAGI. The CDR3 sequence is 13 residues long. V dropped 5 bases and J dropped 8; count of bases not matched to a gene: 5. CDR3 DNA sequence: TGTGCCAGCAGTCCTGACAGGGTGGAAAAACTGTTTTTT. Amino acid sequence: CASSPDRVEKLFF.

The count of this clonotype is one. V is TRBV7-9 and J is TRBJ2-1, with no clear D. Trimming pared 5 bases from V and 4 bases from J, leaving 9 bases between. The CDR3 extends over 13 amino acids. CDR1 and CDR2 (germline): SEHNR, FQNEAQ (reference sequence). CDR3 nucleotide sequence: TGTGCCAGCAGCGACCCACAGTACAATGAGCAGTTCTTC. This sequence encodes CASSDPQYNEQFF.

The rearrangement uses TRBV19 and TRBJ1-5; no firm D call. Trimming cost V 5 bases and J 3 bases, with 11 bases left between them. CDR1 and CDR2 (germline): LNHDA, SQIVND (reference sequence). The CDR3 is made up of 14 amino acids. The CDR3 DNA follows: TGTGCCAGTAGTGAGGTGGGTCCCAATCAGCCCCAGCATTTT. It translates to CASSEVGPNQPQHF.

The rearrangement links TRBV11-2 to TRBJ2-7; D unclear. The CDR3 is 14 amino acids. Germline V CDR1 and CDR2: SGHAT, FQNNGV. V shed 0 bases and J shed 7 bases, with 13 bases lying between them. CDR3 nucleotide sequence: TGTGCCAGCAGCTTAGATAAGGCTCCTGGGGAGCAGTACTTC. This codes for CASSLDKAPGEQYF.